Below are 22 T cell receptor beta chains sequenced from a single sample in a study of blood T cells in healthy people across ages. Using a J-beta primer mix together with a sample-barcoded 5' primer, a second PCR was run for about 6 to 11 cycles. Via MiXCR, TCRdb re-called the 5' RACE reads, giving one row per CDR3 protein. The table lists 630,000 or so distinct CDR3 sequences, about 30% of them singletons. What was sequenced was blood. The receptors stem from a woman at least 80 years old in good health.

The CDR3 nucleotides are TGTGCCAGCTCACCAGTGGCTAGCGGGGGGTCTGGCTCCTACGAGCAGTACTTC. Its protein is CASSPVASGGSGSYEQYF. This chain connects TRBV18 to TRBJ2-7; the match to TRBD2 covers 11 bases. V shed 2 bases and J 0 bases; nucleotides not matched to a gene: 9. The CDR3 sequence is 18 residues long. Germline CDR1 reads KGHSH; CDR2 reads LQKENI.

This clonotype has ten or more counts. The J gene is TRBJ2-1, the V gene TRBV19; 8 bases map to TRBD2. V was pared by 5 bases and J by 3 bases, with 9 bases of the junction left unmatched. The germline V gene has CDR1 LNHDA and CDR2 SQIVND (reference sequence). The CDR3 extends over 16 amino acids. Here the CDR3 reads CASSLQMTSDYNEQFF. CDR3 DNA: TGTGCCAGTAGTCTTCAGATGACTAGCGACTACAATGAGCAGTTCTTC.

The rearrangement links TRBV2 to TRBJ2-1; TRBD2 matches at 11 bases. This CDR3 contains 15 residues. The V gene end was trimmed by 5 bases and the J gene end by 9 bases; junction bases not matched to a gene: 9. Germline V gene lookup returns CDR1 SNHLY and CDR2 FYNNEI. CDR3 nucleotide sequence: TGTGCCAGCAGTCTTAGCGGGGGGGCAGGTGGTGAGCAGTTCTTC. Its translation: CASSLSGGAGGEQFF.

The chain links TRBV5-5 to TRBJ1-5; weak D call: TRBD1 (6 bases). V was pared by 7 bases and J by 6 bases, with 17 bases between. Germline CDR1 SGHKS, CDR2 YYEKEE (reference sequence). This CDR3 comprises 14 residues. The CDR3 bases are TGTGCCAGCGCCATGGGGGGGCCGGGTCAGCCCCAGCATTTT. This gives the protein CASAMGGPGQPQHF.

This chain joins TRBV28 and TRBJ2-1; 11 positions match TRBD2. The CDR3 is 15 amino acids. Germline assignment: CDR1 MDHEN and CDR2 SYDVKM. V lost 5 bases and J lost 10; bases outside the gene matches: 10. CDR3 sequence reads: CASSPTGLAGWEQFF. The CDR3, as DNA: TGTGCCAGCAGTCCGACAGGACTAGCGGGTTGGGAGCAGTTCTTC.

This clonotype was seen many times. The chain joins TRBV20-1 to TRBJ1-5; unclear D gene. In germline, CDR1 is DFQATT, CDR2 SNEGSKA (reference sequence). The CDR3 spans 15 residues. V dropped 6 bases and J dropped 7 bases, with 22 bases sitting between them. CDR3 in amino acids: CSARERETLGQPQHF. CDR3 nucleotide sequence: TGCAGTGCCCGAGAGAGGGAGACCTTGGGACAGCCCCAGCATTTT.

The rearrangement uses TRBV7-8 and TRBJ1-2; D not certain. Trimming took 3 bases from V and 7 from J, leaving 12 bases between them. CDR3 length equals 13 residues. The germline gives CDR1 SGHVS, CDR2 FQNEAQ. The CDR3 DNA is TGTGCCAGCAGCTTTGGCAGTGTTGCTGGCTACACCTTC. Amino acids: CASSFGSVAGYTF.

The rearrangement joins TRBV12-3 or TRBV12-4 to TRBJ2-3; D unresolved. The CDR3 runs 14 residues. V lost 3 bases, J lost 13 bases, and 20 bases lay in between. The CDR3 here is CASSLGVRTDAEYF. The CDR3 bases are TGTGCCAGCAGTTTGGGCGTGAGAACAGATGCGGAGTATTTT.

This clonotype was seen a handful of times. The CDR3: CAILDRQETQYF. The DNA for the CDR3 is TGTGCCATCTTGGACAGGCAAGAGACCCAGTACTTC. The J gene is TRBJ2-5, the V gene TRBV28; the match to TRBD1 covers 7 bases. CDR3 length equals 12 residues. V lost 10 bases to trimming and J lost 2 bases; unmatched junction nucleotides: 4. Germline CDR1 and CDR2: MDHEN and SYDVKM.

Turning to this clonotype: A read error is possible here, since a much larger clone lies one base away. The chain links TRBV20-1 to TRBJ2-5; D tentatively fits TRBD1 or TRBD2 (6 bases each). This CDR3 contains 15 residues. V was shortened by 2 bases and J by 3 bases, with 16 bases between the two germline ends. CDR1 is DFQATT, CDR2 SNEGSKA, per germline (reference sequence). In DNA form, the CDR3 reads TGCAGTGCTAGACGGGACACGGGGGTAAAAGAGACCCAGTACTTC. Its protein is CSARRDTGVKETQYF.

The CDR3 here is CASSSKPQGTNTEAFF. Here the CDR3 DNA reads TGCGCCAGCAGCTCGAAACCCCAGGGCACGAACACTGAAGCTTTCTTT. This rearrangement joins TRBV5-1 to TRBJ1-1; D may be TRBD1 (5 bases). CDR1 and CDR2 from the germline V gene are SGHRS and YFSETQ. V lost 3 bases and J lost 1, with 16 bases in between. The CDR3 runs 16 residues.

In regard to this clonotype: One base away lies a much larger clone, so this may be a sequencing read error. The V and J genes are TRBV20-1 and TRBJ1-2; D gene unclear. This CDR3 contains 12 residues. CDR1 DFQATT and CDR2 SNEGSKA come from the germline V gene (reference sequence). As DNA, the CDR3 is TGCAGTGTTAGATCGGGGTACGACGGCTACACCTTC. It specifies CSVRSGYDGYTF.

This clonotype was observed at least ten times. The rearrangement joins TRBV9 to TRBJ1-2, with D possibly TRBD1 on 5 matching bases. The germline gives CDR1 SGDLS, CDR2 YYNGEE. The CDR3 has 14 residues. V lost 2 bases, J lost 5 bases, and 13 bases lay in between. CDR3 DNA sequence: TGTGCCAGCAGCGTCTTGGACGGGGGGTATGGCTACACCTTC. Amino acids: CASSVLDGGYGYTF.

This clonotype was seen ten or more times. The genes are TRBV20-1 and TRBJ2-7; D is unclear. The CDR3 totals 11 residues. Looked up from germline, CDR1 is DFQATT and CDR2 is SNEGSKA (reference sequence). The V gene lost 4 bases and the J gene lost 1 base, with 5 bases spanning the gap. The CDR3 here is CSATRSYEQYF. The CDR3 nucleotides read TGCAGTGCTACTAGATCCTACGAGCAGTACTTC.

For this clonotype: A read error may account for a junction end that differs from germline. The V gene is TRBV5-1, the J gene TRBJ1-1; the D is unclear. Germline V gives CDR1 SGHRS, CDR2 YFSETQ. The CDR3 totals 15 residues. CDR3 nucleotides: TGCGCCAGCAGCGGTCCTTCCGGGGTCTGGACCGAAGCTCTCTTT. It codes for CASSGPSGVWTEALF.

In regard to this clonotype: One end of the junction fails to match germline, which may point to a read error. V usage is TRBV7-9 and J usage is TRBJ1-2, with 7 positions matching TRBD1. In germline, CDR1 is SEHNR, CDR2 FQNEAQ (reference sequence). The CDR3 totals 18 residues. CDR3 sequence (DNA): TGTGCCAGCAGCTTAGCCCAGTATCGTTCCAGGGGGGACTATGACTACACCTTC. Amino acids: CASSLAQYRSRGDYDYTF.

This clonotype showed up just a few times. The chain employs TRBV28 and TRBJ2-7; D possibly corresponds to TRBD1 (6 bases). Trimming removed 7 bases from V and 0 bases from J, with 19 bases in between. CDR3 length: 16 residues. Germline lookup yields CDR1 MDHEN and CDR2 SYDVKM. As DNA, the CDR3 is TGTGCCAGCACCCTTCTCGGCAGGGGAAGCTCCTACGAGCAGTACTTC. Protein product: CASTLLGRGSSYEQYF.

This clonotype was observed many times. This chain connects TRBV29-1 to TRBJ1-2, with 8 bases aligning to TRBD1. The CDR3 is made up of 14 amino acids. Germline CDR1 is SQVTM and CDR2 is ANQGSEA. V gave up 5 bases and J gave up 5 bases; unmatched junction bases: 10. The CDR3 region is CSVSGQGGFYGYTF. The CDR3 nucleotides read TGCAGCGTTTCCGGACAGGGTGGGTTTTATGGCTACACCTTC. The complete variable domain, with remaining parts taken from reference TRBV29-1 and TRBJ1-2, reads SAVISQKPSRDICQRGTSLTIQCQVDSQVTMMFWYRQQPGQSLTLIATANQGSEATYESGFVIDKFPISRPNLTFSTLTVSNMSPEDSSIYLCSVSGQGGFYGYTFGSGTRLTVV.

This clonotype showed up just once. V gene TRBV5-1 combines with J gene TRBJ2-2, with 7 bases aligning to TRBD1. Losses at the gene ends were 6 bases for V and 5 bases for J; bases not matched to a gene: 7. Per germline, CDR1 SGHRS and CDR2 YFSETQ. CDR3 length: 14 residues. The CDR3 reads CASTTGVVTGELFF. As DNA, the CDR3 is TGCGCCAGCACAACAGGGGTCGTGACCGGGGAGCTGTTTTTT.

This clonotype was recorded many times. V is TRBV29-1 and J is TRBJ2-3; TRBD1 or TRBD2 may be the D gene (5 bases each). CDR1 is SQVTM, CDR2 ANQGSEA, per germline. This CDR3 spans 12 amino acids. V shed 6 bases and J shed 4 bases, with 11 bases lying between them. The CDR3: CSVYVGADTQYF. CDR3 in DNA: TGCAGCGTCTACGTGGGGGCAGATACGCAGTATTTT.

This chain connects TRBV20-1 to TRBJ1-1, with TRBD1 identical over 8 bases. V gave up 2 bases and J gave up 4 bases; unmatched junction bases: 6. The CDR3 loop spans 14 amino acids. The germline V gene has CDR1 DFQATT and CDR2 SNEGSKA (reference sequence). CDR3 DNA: TGCAGTGCTAGATCCCCAACAGGGGGCACTGAAGCTTTCTTT. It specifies CSARSPTGGTEAFF.

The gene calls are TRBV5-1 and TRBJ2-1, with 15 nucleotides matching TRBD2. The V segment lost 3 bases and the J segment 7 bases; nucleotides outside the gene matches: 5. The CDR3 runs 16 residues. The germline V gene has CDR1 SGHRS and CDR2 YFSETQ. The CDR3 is CASSSGLAGGHNEQFF. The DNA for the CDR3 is TGCGCCAGCAGCTCCGGACTAGCGGGGGGGCATAATGAGCAGTTCTTC.